The clone carrying this T cell receptor (beta chain) was recorded many times. Antigen unknown. This entry belongs to a study of regulatory T cells in long-lasting Graves disease. Study-level information: Graves' disease counted as persistent after over 5 years of antithyroid drugs with positive TSH receptor antibodies. General study points: The TCR repertoire of persistent Graves' patients was less diverse than that of newly diagnosed ones.

The sample's time point: persistent/refractory GD, antithyroid drugs over 5 years with positive TRAb. Construction of the TCR library relied on RNA isolated from PBMCs. Sequencing libraries for TCR beta were prepared with iRepertoire HTBI primers and Arm-PCR of CDR3 regions. Via MiXCR, TCRdb re-called the multiplex PCR reads, giving one row per CDR3 protein. The table has over 300,000 distinct CDR3 sequences, 15% to 20% seen once; the top ten hold 29%. Specimen: peripheral blood mononuclear cells (PBMCs), collected when the disease was refractory, from a patient treated with antithyroid drugs. The clonotype originates from a female donor with Graves disease.

Here the CDR3 reads CASNRGFQGGANVLTF. CDR3 DNA: TGTGCCAGCAACCGAGGGTTTCAAGGTGGGGCCAACGTCCTGACTTTC. V usage is TRBV2 and J usage is TRBJ2-6; D may be TRBD2 (5 bases). The CDR3 length is 16 residues. Germline V gives CDR1 SNHLY, CDR2 FYNNEI. Trimming cost V 7 bases and J 3 bases, with 16 bases left between them. Variable domain in full (rest from reference TRBV2 and TRBJ2-6): EPEVTQTPSHQVTQMGQEVILRCVPISNHLYFYWYRQILGQKVEFLVSFYNNEISEKSEIFDDQFSVERPDGSNFTLKIRSTKLEDSAMYFCASNRGFQGGANVLTFGAGSRLTVL.